These 23 T cell receptor beta chains originate from one sample sequenced in a study of human T cells and chemical hapten exposure. Via MiXCR, TCRdb re-called the RACE reads, giving one row per CDR3 protein. The repertoire holds about 98,000 distinct CDR3 sequences, with less than 14% as singletons. This sample's time point: pre-sensitization, week 0. Described treatment: therapeutic diphenylcyclopropenone sensitization with weekly scalp DPC. This specimen consisted of whole blood, obtained in connection with sensitization to the hapten diphenylcyclopropenone (DPC). All receptors come from a woman aged 55 to 70 with alopecia areata. Some clones in this sample may be carry-over from other donors' samples.

This clonotype was seen ten or more times. This chain joins TRBV5-1 and TRBJ1-3; D uncertain. Germline CDR1 and CDR2: SGHRS and YFSETQ. The V end was cut by 3 bases, the J end by 0 bases, with 4 bases between. The CDR3 contains 13 residues. The CDR3 nucleotides are TGCGCCAGCAGCTGGTCCTCTGGAAACACCATATATTTT. Amino acid sequence: CASSWSSGNTIYF.

This clonotype was found a few times. The J gene is TRBJ1-2, the V gene TRBV6-6; D unclear. From germline, CDR1 is MNHNY and CDR2 SVGAGI (reference sequence). The V end was cut by 5 bases, the J end by 6 bases, with 28 bases between. The CDR3 covers 18 residues. The CDR3 is CASSPGSIRVVSGNGYTF. The CDR3 region has the DNA TGTGCCAGCAGTCCCGGGTCTATTCGGGTCGTCTCTGGGAATGGCTACACCTTC.

The chain uses TRBV18 and TRBJ1-1, with D perhaps matching TRBD1 (5 bases). Per the germline V gene, CDR1 is KGHSH and CDR2 is LQKENI. Trimming removed 6 bases at V and 0 bases at J, with 17 bases between. The CDR3 loop spans 16 amino acids. CDR3 nucleotides: TGTGCCAGCTCCCCGAGCACGGGGCCGATGAACACTGAAGCTTTCTTT. This codes for CASSPSTGPMNTEAFF.

This clonotype was counted ten times or more. The rearrangement joins TRBV10-3 to TRBJ2-3; 8 bases fit TRBD2. The CDR3 runs to 15 residues. Losses at the gene ends were 7 bases for V and 1 base for J; bases not matched to a gene: 7. CDR1 ENHRY and CDR2 SYGVKD come from the germline V gene. The CDR3 loop reads CAITSRGDGTDTQYF. The CDR3 DNA reads as TGTGCCATCACCTCGCGGGGGGATGGCACAGATACGCAGTATTTT.

There are many counts of this clonotype. CDR3 loop: CASSSHRAGNTQYF. DNA of the CDR3: TGTGCCAGCAGCTCTCACAGGGCTGGAAATACGCAGTATTTT. This chain connects TRBV7-9 to TRBJ2-3; TRBD1 is a possible D gene (6 bases). The CDR3 extends over 14 amino acids. Trimming left V 4 bases short and J 7 bases short, with 15 bases between. The germline CDR1 and CDR2 sequences are SEHNR and FQNEAQ (reference sequence).

Comment on this clonotype: One end of the junction is discordant with germline, which a read error may explain. This chain uses TRBV2 with TRBJ2-1; 7 nucleotides line up with TRBD2. This CDR3 is built from 14 residues. CDR1 and CDR2 from the germline V gene are SNHLY and FYNNEI. CDR3 DNA sequence: TGTGCCAGTAAGCGGGAACGCTCCTACGATGAGCAGTTCTTC. This translates into CASKRERSYDEQFF.

This clonotype has ten or more counts. The chain employs TRBV5-1 and TRBJ2-7; 9 nucleotides line up with TRBD1. CDR1 SGHRS and CDR2 YFSETQ come from the germline V gene. J lost 6 bases, V lost 0 bases, and 4 bases had no gene match. The CDR3 runs to 14 residues. CDR3 protein: CASSLAWDRVEQYF. The CDR3 nucleotides are TGCGCCAGCAGCTTGGCCTGGGACAGGGTCGAGCAGTACTTC. The full variable domain, rest sourced from reference TRBV5-1 and TRBJ2-7, is KAGVTQTPRYLIKTRGQQVTLSCSPISGHRSVSWYQQTPGQGLQFLFEYFSETQRNKGNFPGRFSGRQFSNSRSEMNVSTLELGDSALYLCASSLAWDRVEQYFGPGTRLTVT.

This clonotype was seen a few times. The chain is built from TRBV20-1 and TRBJ2-1, with a weak D call TRBD2 (6 bases). Deletions cut 3 bases from V and 7 bases from J, with 16 bases between. The CDR3 consists of 14 residues. CDR1 and CDR2 (germline): DFQATT, SNEGSKA (reference sequence). The CDR3 region is CSASRRRGSNEQFF. CDR3 in DNA: TGCAGTGCTAGCCGGCGGAGGGGATCGAATGAGCAGTTCTTC.

Many counts were recorded for this clonotype. The gene calls are TRBV5-1 and TRBJ2-5; either TRBD1 or TRBD2 may supply D (5 bases each). Trimming shortened V by 1 base and J by 4 bases, and 14 bases separated the two germline ends. Germline lookup yields CDR1 SGHRS and CDR2 YFSETQ. CDR3 length: 15 residues. This chain's CDR3 is CASSLTGADGETQYF. CDR3 DNA sequence: TGCGCCAGCAGCTTGACCGGGGCTGACGGAGAGACCCAGTACTTC.

This clonotype was observed at least ten times. This chain connects TRBV6-5 to TRBJ1-2; D might be TRBD1 (6 bases). Trimming took 5 bases from V and 8 from J, leaving 12 bases between them. The CDR3 runs to 12 residues. CDR1 is MNHEY and CDR2 is SVGAGI in the germline V gene. DNA of the CDR3: TGTGCCAGCAGTACAGGGTATGGAGGCTACACCTTC. This sequence encodes CASSTGYGGYTF.

This chain connects TRBV29-1 to TRBJ2-3; no clear D. In germline, CDR1 is SQVTM, CDR2 ANQGSEA. The CDR3 length is 14 residues. The V end lost 7 bases, the J end lost 1 base, and 15 bases lay between the germline ends. The CDR3 sequence: CSAGLSRGTDTQYF. CDR3 nucleotide sequence: TGCAGCGCGGGCTTAAGTAGGGGCACAGATACGCAGTATTTT.

This chain connects TRBV29-1 to TRBJ2-3, with TRBD1 matching 7 bases. V shed 7 bases and J 4 bases; nucleotides not matched to a gene: 11. Per germline, CDR1 SQVTM and CDR2 ANQGSEA. This CDR3 is built from 14 residues. For the CDR3, the DNA is TGCAGCGCACGGACAGGCCTATGGGCAGATACGCAGTATTTT. Protein: CSARTGLWADTQYF.

The chain carries TRBV12-3 or TRBV12-4 and TRBJ1-2; 9 bases are shared with TRBD1. The CDR3 is made up of 13 amino acids. V lost 5 bases, J lost 6 bases, and 4 bases stayed unmatched. The CDR3 sequence: CASSGQGFHGYTF. The CDR3 DNA reads as TGTGCCAGCAGTGGACAGGGGTTCCATGGCTACACCTTC.

This clonotype was detected ten times or more. The chain combines TRBV6-1 with TRBJ1-2, with D perhaps TRBD1 (5 bases). The CDR3 has 15 amino acids. Trimming pared 0 bases from V and 8 bases from J, leaving 16 bases between. Germline V gene data show CDR1 as MNHNS and CDR2 as SASEGT. DNA for the CDR3: TGTGCCAGCAGTGAAGCCCCCGGGACCACTGGGGGCTACACCTTC. Translating it yields CASSEAPGTTGGYTF.

This chain joins TRBV6-5 and TRBJ2-2; either TRBD1 or TRBD2 may supply D (5 bases each). Trimming shortened V by 8 bases and J by 1 base, and 20 bases separated the two germline ends. The CDR3 covers 17 residues. Germline V gene lookup returns CDR1 MNHEY and CDR2 SVGAGI. CDR3 residues: CASHGGERRRNTGELFF. The CDR3 DNA is TGTGCCAGCCATGGGGGTGAGAGGAGGAGGAACACCGGGGAGCTGTTTTTT.

Here the CDR3 reads CSATEPQGRNTEAFF. The CDR3 coding sequence is TGCAGTGCTACCGAACCACAGGGGAGGAACACTGAAGCTTTCTTT. The V gene is TRBV20-1, the J gene TRBJ1-1, with TRBD1 matching over 7 bases. Germline assignment: CDR1 DFQATT and CDR2 SNEGSKA (reference sequence). With 4 bases clipped from V and 1 base from J, the junction kept 9 bases outside the gene matches. The CDR3 has 15 amino acids.

A note on this clonotype: This sequence may be a read error, since a much larger clone differs from it by one base. The chain links TRBV4-1 to TRBJ1-5, with TRBD1 matching over 10 bases. Losses at the gene ends were 8 bases for V and 4 bases for J; bases not matched to a gene: 8. Per the germline V gene, CDR1 is MGHRA and CDR2 is YSYEKL. The length of the CDR3 is 15 residues. CDR3 protein: CASRLSDRGNQPQHF. CDR3 in DNA: TGCGCCAGCCGCCTCTCGGACAGGGGGAATCAGCCCCAGCATTTT.

This clonotype was recorded many times. The chain couples TRBV3-1 to TRBJ2-1, with 12 bases identical to TRBD2. After removal of 3 bases from V and 7 bases from J, the junction contained 10 bases not matched to a gene. This CDR3 contains 17 residues. Germline CDR1 is LGHDT and CDR2 is YNNKEL (reference sequence). The CDR3 region has the DNA TGTGCCAGCAGCCACGAACTAGCGGGGGGAACTGGGAATGAGCAGTTCTTC. Translation: CASSHELAGGTGNEQFF.

This clonotype was found a few times. The rearrangement joins TRBV5-1 to TRBJ2-7, with 7 bases fitting TRBD2. Germline CDR1 reads SGHRS; CDR2 reads YFSETQ. With 1 base clipped from V and 6 bases from J, the junction kept 7 bases outside the gene matches. There are 14 residues in the CDR3. CDR3 sequence (DNA): TGCGCCAGCAGCTTGCCCGGTAGCGGGCTCGAGCAGTACTTC. Translated, it gives CASSLPGSGLEQYF.

This clonotype has a count of ten or more. The chain links TRBV5-1 to TRBJ1-6; the D is unclear. V lost 7 bases, J lost 2 bases, and 10 bases lay in between. The germline CDR1 and CDR2 sequences are SGHRS and YFSETQ. The CDR3 is made up of 14 amino acids. In DNA, the CDR3 is TGCGCCAGCGTCGAGAACCCCTATAATTCACCCCTCCACTTT. It codes for CASVENPYNSPLHF.

This clonotype came up many times. This chain joins TRBV14 and TRBJ1-1; no clear D. Trimming stripped 2 bases from V and 1 base from J, with 8 bases between. The CDR3 spans 14 residues. The germline V gene encodes CDR1 SGHDN and CDR2 FVKESK. The CDR3 bases are TGTGCCAGCAGCCAACCGGACGAGAACACTGAAGCTTTCTTT. Residues: CASSQPDENTEAFF.

The chain links TRBV12-3 or TRBV12-4 to TRBJ1-2; 7 bases agree with TRBD1. The CDR3 loop spans 13 amino acids. The ends lost 7 bases at V and 8 bases at J; junction bases unmatched: 10. The CDR3 DNA follows: TGTGCCAGCACCATTTCAGGGGGGGACGGCTACACCTTC. Protein: CASTISGGDGYTF.

Ten or more counts support this clonotype. This sequence joins TRBV10-2 and TRBJ1-5; the D gene is possibly TRBD1 (6 bases). Germline values: CDR1 WSHSY, CDR2 SAAADI. This CDR3 region has 16 residues. Trimming left V 3 bases short and J 5 bases short, with 17 bases between. The CDR3 loop is CASSESRGIFDQPQHF. In nucleotides, the CDR3 is TGCGCCAGCAGTGAAAGTAGGGGGATCTTCGATCAGCCCCAGCATTTT.